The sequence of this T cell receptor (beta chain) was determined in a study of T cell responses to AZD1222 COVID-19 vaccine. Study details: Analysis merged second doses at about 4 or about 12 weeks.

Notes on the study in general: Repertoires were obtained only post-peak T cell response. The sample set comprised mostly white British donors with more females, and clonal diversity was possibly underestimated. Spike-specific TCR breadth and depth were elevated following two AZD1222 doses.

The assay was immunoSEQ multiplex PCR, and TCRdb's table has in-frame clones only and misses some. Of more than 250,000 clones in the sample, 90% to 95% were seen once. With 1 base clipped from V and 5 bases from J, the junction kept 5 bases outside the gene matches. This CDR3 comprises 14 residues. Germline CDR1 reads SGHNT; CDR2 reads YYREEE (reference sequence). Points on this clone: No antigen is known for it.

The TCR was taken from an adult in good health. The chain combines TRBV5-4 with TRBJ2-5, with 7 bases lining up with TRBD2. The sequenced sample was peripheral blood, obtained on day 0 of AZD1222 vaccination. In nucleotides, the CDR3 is TGTGCCAGCAGCTTGACGGGGGAGGGGGAGACCCAGTACTTC. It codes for CASSLTGEGETQYF.